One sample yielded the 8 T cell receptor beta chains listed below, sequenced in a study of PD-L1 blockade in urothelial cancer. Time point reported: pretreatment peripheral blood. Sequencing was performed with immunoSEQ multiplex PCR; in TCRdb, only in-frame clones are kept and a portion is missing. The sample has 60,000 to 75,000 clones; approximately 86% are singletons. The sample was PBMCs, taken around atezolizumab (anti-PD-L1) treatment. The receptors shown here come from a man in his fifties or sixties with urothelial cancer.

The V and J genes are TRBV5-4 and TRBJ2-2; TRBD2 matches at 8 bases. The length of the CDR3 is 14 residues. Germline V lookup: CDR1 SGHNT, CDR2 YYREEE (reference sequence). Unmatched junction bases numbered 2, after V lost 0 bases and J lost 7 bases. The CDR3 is CASSLELAGGELFF. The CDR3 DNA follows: TGTGCCAGCAGCTTGGAGCTAGCGGGCGGGGAGCTGTTTTTT.

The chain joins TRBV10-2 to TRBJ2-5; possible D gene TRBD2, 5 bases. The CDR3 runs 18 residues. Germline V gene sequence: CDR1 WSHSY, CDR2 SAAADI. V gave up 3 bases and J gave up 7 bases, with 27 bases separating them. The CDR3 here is CASSDSLGSEVFLWTQYF. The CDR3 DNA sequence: TGCGCCAGCAGTGACAGTCTGGGGTCGGAGGTTTTTCTATGGACCCAGTACTTC.

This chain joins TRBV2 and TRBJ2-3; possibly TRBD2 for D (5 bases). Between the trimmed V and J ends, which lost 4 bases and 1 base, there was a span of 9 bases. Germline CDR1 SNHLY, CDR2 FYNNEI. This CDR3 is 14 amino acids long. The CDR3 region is CASSVGLGTDTQYF. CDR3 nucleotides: TGTGCCAGCAGTGTTGGACTGGGCACAGATACGCAGTATTTT.

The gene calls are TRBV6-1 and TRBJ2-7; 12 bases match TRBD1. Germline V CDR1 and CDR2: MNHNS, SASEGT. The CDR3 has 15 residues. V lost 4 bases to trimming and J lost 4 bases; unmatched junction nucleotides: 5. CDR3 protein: CASSGDRGHLYEQYF. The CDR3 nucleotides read TGTGCCAGCAGTGGGGACAGGGGGCATCTTTACGAGCAGTACTTC.

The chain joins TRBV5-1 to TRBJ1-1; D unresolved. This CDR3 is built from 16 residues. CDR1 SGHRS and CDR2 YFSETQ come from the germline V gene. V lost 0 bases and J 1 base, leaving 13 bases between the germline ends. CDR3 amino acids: CASSLVTVPTNTEAFF. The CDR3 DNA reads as TGCGCCAGCAGCTTGGTAACAGTTCCTACGAACACTGAAGCTTTCTTT.

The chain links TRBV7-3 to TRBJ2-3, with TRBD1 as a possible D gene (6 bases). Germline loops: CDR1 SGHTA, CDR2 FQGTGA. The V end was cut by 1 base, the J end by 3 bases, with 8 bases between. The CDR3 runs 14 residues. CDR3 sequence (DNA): TGTGCCAGCAGCTTAATTGGACAGACAGATACGCAGTATTTT. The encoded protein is CASSLIGQTDTQYF.

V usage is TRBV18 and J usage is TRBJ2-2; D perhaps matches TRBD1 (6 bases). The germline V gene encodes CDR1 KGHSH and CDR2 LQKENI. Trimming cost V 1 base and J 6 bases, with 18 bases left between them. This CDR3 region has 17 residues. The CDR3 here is CASSPHSPLRQAGELFF. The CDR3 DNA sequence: TGTGCCAGCTCACCACACTCCCCTCTTAGACAGGCCGGGGAGCTGTTTTTT.

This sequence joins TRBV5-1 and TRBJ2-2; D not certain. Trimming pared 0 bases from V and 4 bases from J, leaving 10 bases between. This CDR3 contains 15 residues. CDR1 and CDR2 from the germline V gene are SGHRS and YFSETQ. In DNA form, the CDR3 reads TGCGCCAGCAGCTTGGGAGCTCTAAGCACCGGGGAGCTGTTTTTT. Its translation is CASSLGALSTGELFF.